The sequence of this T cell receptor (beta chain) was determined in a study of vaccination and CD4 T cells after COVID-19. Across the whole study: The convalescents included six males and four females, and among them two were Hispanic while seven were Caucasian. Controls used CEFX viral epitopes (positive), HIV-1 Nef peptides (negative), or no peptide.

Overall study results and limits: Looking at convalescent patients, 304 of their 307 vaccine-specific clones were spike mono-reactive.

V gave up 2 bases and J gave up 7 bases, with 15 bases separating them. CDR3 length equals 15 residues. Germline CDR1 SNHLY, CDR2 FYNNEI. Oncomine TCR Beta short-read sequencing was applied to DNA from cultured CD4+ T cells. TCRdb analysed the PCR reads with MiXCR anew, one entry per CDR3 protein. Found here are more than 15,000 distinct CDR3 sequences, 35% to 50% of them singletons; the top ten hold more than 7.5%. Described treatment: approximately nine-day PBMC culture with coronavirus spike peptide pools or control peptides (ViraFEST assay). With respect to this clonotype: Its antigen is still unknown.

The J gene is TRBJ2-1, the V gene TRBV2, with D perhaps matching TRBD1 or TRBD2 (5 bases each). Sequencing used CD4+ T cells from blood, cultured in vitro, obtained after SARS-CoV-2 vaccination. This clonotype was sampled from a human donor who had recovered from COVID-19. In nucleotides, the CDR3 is TGTGCCAGCAGTGAACAGAGGGGCTCGTTAAATGAGCAGTTCTTC. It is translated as CASSEQRGSLNEQFF.